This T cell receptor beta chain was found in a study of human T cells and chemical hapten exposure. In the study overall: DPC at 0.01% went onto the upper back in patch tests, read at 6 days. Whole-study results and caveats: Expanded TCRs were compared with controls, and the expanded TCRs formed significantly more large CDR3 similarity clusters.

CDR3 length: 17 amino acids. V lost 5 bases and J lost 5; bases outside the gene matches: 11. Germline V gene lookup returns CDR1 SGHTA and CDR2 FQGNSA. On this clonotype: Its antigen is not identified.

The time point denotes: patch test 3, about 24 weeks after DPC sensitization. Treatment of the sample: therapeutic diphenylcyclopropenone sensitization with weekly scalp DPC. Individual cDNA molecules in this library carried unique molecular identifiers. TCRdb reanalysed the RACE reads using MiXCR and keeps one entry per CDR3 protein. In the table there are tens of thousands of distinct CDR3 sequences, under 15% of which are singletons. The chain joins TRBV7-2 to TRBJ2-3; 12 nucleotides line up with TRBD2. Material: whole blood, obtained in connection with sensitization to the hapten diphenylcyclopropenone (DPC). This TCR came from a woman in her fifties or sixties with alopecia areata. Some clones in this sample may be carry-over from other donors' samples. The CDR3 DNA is TGTGCCAGCAGCCGTCGACTAGCGGGAGATGGCGTAGATACGCAGTATTTT. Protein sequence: CASSRRLAGDGVDTQYF.